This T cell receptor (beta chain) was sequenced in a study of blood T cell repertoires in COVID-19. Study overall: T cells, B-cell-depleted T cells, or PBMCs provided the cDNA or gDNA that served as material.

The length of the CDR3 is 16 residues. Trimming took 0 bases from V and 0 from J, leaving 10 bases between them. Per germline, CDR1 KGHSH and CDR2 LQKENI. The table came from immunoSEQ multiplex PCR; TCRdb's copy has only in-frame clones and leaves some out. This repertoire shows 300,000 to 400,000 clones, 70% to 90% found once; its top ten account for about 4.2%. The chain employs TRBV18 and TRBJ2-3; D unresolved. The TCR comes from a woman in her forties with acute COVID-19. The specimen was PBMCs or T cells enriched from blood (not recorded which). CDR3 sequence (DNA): TGTGCCAGCTCACCACCCCGCCTTACTAGCACAGATACGCAGTATTTT. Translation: CASSPPRLTSTDTQYF. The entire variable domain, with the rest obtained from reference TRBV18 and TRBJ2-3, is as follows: NAGVMQNPRHLVRRRGQEARLRCSPMKGHSHVYWYRQLPEEGLKFMVYLQKENIIDESGMPKERFSAEFPKEGPSILRIQQVVRGDSAAYFCASSPPRLTSTDTQYFGPGTRLTVL.